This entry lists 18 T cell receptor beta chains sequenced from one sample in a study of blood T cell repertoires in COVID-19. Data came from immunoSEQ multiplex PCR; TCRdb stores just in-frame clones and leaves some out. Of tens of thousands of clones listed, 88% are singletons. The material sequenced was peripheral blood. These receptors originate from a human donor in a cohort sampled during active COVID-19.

Here the CDR3 DNA reads TGCGCCAGCAGCAATCTAGCGGGGGGGCCTGCCTACAATGAGCAGTTCTTC. It specifies CASSNLAGGPAYNEQFF. The chain uses TRBV4-1 and TRBJ2-1; TRBD2 matches 12 bases. Germline V gene lookup returns CDR1 MGHRA and CDR2 YSYEKL. CDR3 size: 17 residues. The V segment lost 5 bases and the J segment 2 bases; nucleotides outside the gene matches: 7.

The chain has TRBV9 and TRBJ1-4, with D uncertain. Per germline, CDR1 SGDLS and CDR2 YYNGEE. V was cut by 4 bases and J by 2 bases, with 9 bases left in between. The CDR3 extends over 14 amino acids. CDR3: CASSKVSTNEKLFF. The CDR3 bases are TGTGCCAGCAGCAAGGTTAGCACTAATGAAAAACTGTTTTTT.

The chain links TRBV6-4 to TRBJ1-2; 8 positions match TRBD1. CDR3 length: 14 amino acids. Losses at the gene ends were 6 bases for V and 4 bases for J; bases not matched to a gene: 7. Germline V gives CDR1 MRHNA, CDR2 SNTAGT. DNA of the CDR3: TGTGCCAGCAGGGACCTAGGGACAGGCTATGGCTACACCTTC. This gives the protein CASRDLGTGYGYTF.

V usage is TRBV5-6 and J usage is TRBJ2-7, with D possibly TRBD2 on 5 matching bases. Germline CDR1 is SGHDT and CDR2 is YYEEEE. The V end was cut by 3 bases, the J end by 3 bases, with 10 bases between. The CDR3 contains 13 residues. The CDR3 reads CASSSSGYYEQYF. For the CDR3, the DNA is TGTGCCAGCAGCTCCTCGGGGTACTACGAGCAGTACTTC.

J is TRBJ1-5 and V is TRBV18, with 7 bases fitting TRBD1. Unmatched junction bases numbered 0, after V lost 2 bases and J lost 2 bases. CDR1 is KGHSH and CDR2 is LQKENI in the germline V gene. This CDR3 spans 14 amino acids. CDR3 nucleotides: TGTGCCAGCTCACCAACAGGGGGCAATCAGCCCCAGCATTTT. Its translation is CASSPTGGNQPQHF.

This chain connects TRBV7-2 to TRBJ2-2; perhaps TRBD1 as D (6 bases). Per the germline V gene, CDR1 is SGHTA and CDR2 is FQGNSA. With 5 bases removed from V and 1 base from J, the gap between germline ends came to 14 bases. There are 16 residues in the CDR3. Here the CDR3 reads CASSHSGTKNTGELFF. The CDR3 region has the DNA TGTGCCAGCAGCCACTCCGGGACAAAGAACACCGGGGAGCTGTTTTTT.

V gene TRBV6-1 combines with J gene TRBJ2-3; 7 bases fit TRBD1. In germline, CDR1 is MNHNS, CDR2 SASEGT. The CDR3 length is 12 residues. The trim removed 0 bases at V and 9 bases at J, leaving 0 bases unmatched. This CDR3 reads CASSEAGGTQYF. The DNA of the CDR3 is TGTGCCAGCAGTGAAGCAGGGGGCACGCAGTATTTT.

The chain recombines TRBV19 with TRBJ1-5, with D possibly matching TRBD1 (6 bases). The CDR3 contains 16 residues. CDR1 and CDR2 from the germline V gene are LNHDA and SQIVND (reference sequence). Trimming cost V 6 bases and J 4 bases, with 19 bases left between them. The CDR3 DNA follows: TGTGCCAGTAGGAATACTCAATCAGGGACAAATCAGCCCCAGCATTTT. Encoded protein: CASRNTQSGTNQPQHF.

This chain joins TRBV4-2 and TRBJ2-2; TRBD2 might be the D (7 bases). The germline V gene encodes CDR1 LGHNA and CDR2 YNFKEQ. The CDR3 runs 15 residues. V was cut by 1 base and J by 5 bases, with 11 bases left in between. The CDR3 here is CASSQGRGGTGELFF. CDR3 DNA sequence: TGTGCCAGCAGCCAAGGGAGGGGGGGTACCGGGGAGCTGTTTTTT.

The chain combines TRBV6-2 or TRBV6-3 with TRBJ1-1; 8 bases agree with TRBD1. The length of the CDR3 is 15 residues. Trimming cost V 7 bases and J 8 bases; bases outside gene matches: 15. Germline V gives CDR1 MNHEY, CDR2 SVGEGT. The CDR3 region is CASNPGQVAPVEAFF. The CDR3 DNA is TGTGCCAGCAACCCGGGACAGGTGGCCCCTGTGGAAGCTTTCTTT.

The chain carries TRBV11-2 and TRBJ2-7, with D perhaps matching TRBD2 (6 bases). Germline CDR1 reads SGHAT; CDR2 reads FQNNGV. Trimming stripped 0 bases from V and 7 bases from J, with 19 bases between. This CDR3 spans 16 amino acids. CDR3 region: CASSLEWNPGLWEQYF. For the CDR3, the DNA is TGTGCCAGCAGCTTAGAGTGGAACCCGGGACTGTGGGAGCAGTACTTC.

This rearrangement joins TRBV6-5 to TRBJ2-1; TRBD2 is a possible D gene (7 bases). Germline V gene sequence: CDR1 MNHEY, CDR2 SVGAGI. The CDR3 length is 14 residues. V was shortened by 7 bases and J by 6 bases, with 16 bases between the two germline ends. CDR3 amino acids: CASTEGGVGNEQFF. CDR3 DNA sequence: TGTGCCAGCACCGAGGGGGGGGTTGGCAATGAGCAGTTCTTC.

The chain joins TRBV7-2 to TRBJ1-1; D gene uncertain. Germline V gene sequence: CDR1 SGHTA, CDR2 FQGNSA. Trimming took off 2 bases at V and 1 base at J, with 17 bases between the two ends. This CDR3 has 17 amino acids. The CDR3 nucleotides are TGTGCCAGCAGCTTATTCAGTGGAGCAGATCCGAACACTGAAGCTTTCTTT. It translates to CASSLFSGADPNTEAFF.

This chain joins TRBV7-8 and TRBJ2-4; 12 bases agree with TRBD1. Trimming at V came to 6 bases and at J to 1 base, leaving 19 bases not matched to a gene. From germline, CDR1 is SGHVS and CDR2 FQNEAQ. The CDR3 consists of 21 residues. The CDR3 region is CASRPGTGGLFKGLAKNIQYF. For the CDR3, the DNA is TGTGCCAGCAGACCAGGGACAGGGGGCTTGTTTAAGGGTTTGGCCAAAAACATTCAGTACTTC. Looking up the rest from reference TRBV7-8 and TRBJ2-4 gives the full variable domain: GAGVSQSPRYKVAKRGQDVALRCDPISGHVSLFWYQQALGQGPEFLTYFQNEAQLDKSGLPSDRFFAERPEGSVSTLKIQRTQQEDSAVYLCASRPGTGGLFKGLAKNIQYFGAGTRLSVL.

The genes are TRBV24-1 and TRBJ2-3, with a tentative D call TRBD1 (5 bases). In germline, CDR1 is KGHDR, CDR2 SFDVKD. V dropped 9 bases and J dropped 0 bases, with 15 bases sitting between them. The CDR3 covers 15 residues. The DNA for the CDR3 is TGTGCCACCGGGCCAGGGTTTGGGAGCACAGATACGCAGTATTTT. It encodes CATGPGFGSTDTQYF.

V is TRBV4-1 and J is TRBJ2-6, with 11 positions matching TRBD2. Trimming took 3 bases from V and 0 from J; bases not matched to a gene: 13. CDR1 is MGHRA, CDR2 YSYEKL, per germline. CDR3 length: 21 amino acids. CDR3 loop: CASSHLGLAGGFNSGANVLTF. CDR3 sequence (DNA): TGCGCCAGCAGCCACCTAGGCCTAGCGGGGGGTTTCAACTCTGGGGCCAACGTCCTGACTTTC.

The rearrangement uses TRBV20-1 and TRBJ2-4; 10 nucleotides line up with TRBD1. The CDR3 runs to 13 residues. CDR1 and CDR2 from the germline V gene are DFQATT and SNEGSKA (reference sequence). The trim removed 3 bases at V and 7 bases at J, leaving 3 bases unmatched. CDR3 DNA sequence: TGCAGTGCTAGTTCGGGACAGGGGAACATTCAGTACTTC. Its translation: CSASSGQGNIQYF.

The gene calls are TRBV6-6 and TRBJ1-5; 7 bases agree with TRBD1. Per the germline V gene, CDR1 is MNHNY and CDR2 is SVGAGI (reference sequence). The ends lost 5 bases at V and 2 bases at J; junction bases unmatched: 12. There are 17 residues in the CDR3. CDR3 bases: TGTGCCAGCAGTCGGACCTACAGGGGTACGGGCAATCAGCCCCAGCATTTT. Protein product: CASSRTYRGTGNQPQHF.